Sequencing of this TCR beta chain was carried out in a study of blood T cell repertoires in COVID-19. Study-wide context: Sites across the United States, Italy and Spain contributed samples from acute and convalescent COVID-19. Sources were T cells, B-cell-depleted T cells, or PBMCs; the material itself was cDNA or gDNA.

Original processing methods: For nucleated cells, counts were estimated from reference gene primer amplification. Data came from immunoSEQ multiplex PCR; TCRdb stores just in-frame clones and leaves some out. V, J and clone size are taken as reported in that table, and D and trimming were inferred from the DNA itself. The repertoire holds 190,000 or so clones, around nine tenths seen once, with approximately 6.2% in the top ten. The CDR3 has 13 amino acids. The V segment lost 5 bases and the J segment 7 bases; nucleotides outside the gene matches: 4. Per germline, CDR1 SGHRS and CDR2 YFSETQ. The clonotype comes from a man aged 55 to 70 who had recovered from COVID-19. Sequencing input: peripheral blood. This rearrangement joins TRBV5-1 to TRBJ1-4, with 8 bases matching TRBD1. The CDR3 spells CASRTGAGEKLFF. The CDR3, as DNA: TGCGCCAGCAGGACAGGGGCGGGTGAAAAACTGTTTTTT.